This T cell receptor (beta chain) was retrieved from a study of monozygotic twins with inflammatory bowel disease. Study-wide results and caveats: TCRbeta diversity (inverse Simpson) was lower in IBD patients than in healthy co-twins. Cells of different T cell subtypes could not be told apart. No difference in repertoire similarity was seen between concordant and discordant twins, possibly because power was limited.

A remark on this clonotype: Its antigen is currently unknown.

Making each TCR library took approximately 3.5 ug of total RNA. Reanalyzing the 5' RACE reads, TCRdb keeps one entry per CDR3 protein, without DNA. This table lists approximately 160,000 distinct CDR3 sequences. The material sequenced was blood. The sequence came from a human donor with ulcerative colitis or Crohn's disease, or a healthy co-twin of an affected twin (not recorded which).

The CDR3 sequence is CASSILGESYGYTF. The chain has TRBV14 and TRBJ1-2; the D gene TCRdb calls, TRBD1, cannot be checked with no DNA. The germline V gene has CDR1 SGHDN and CDR2 FVKESK. This CDR3 region has 14 residues.